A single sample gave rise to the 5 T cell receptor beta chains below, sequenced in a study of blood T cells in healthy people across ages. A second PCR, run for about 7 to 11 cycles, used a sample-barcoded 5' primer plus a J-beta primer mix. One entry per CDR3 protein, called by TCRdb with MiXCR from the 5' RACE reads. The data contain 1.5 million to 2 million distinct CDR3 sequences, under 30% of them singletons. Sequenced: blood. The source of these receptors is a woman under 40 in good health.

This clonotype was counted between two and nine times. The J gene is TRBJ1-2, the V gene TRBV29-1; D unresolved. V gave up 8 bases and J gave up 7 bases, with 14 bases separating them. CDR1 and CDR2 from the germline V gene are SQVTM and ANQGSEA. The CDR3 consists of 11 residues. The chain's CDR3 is CSSRSGPGYTF. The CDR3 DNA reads TGCAGCTCCCGGAGCGGGCCTGGCTACACCTTC.

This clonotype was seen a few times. CDR3 protein: CAWTLKGAVAEAFF. CDR3 bases: TGTGCCTGGACCTTGAAAGGGGCAGTTGCTGAAGCTTTCTTT. The gene calls are TRBV30 and TRBJ1-1, with TRBD1 as a possible D gene (5 bases). Germline-derived CDR1 and CDR2 are GTSNPN and SVGIG (reference sequence). Trimming left V 4 bases short and J 6 bases short, with 18 bases between. This CDR3 spans 14 amino acids.

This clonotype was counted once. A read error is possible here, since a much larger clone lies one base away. This CDR3 reads CASSLSASRGSYNEQFF. CDR3 in DNA: TGTGCCAGCAGCTTAAGTGCCTCGCGGGGGTCCTACAATGAGCAGTTCTTC. The chain carries TRBV7-3 and TRBJ2-1, with 7 bases identical to TRBD2. This CDR3 is 17 amino acids long. After removal of 1 base from V and 1 base from J, the junction contained 7 bases not matched to a gene. Looked up from germline, CDR1 is SGHTA and CDR2 is FQGTGA.

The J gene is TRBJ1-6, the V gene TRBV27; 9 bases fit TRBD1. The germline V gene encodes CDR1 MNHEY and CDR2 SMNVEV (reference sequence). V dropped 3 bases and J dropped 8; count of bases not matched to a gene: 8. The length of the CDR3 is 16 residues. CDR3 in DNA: TGTGCCAGCAGTTTCCGGCCGGGACAGGGTGATTCACCCCTCCACTTT. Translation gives CASSFRPGQGDSPLHF.

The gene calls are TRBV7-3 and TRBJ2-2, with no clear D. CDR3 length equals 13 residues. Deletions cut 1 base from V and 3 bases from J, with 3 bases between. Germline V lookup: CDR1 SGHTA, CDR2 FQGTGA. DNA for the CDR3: TGTGCCAGCAGCTTAATGGACACCGGGGAGCTGTTTTTT. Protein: CASSLMDTGELFF.